This T cell receptor beta chain was recovered during a study of blood T cell repertoires in COVID-19 (dated by TCRdb to the early 2020s). For the study in its entirety: Samples covering the acute and convalescent phases of COVID-19 were provided by collaborators in the United States, Italy and Spain. Nearly every sample came with metadata listing a de-identified subject ID, COVID-19 status, age in years and sex. The samples were drawn from the first 160 participants of the ongoing ImmuneRACE study and from over 950 subjects provided by 6 global collaborators. The material from the prospective study consisted of cDNA or gDNA derived from T cells, B-cell-depleted T cells, or PBMCs. The repertoires were released in a freely available public database intended as a resource for research on the immune response to SARS-CoV-2. HLA class I and class II types, where available, came from metadata supplied by the sample provider rather than from assay-based typing. The dataset comprised deeply sampled blood TCRbeta repertoires from subjects exposed to, actively infected with, or recovered from COVID-19. The full study reports these points: How much clinical and demographic metadata was included differed by source and by participant, and the metadata was provided uncurated.

The immunoSEQ Assay, a bias-controlled multiplex PCR, was used to amplify TCRbeta CDR3 regions from genomic DNA. The paper's data handling went like this. Within the assay, amplification of reference gene primers was used to estimate how many nucleated cells each sample contained. Sequence reads were collapsed and filtered to measure the absolute abundance of every unique TCRbeta CDR3 rearrangement. Productive Simpson clonality was computed per sample as the square root of Simpson's diversity index over productive rearrangements. TCRdb retrieved this table from immuneACCESS and kept in-frame rearrangements only. Not all clones are present; in checked studies, unresolved V genes account for under half, and no reason is known for the remainder. V and J calls and clone size are given by that table; D and trimming were obtained from the DNA. For this sample there are 65,000 to 90,000 clones; around 90% appear just once. Of the sample, 8.3% falls within the top ten clones.

The collaborating institutions used their own protocols to collect whole blood in K2EDTA tubes. For TCRbeta analysis, collaborators shipped samples as frozen whole blood, isolated PBMCs, or DNA extracted from either of those sample types. About this clone: The antigen it binds to is not known. It is unclear where the CDR3 begins or ends on the DNA, so no DNA is shown, and the CDR3 is as TCRdb lists it.

Via the germline V gene, CDR1 is SGHVS and CDR2 FQNEAQ. The cysteine opens and the phenylalanine closes a CDR3 of 13 amino acids. The V and J segments used are TRBV7-8 and TRBJ2-7; TRBD2 is the table's D call, not checked against the DNA. Material: peripheral blood. This TCR was recovered from a man under 40 with acute or convalescent COVID-19. The CDR3 region: CASSLRAGRALYF.